The 16 T cell receptor beta chains given below trace back to one sample, sequenced in a study of cytomegalovirus exposure and HLA in healthy donors. The PCR contained 60 Vbeta and 13 Jbeta primers. Data came from immunoSEQ multiplex PCR; TCRdb stores just in-frame clones and leaves some out. The data show about 200,000 clones, 78% seen once. The sample consisted of PBMCs. The receptors were sampled from a woman in her thirties in good health and CMV-seropositive.

The chain recombines TRBV7-9 with TRBJ2-2, with 10 bases aligning to TRBD2. Germline V gene data show CDR1 as SEHNR and CDR2 as FQNEAQ (reference sequence). V shed 4 bases and J 6 bases; nucleotides not matched to a gene: 2. This CDR3 has 14 amino acids. CDR3 nucleotide sequence: TGTGCCAGCAGCTGGAGCGGGGGGGCCGGGGAGCTGTTTTTT. Translation: CASSWSGGAGELFF.

The V and J genes are TRBV11-2 and TRBJ2-5; 9 bases fit TRBD2. Trimming at V came to 0 bases and at J to 5 bases, leaving 4 bases not matched to a gene. This CDR3 is built from 15 residues. Germline V CDR1 and CDR2: SGHAT, FQNNGV. The CDR3 sequence is CASSLELAGRETQYF. The CDR3 nucleotides read TGTGCCAGCAGCTTAGAACTAGCGGGTAGGGAGACCCAGTACTTC.

The chain combines TRBV11-1 with TRBJ1-1; D perhaps matches TRBD1 (6 bases). The ends were cut back, 1 base at V and 4 bases at J, with 7 bases in the middle. Germline V lookup: CDR1 SGHAT, CDR2 FQDESV (reference sequence). This CDR3 comprises 13 residues. The DNA for the CDR3 is TGTGCCAGCAGCTTAGTCAGGGGCACTGAAGCTTTCTTT. Translating gives CASSLVRGTEAFF.

The gene calls are TRBV21-1 and TRBJ1-1; the table calls TRBD1, which could not be checked here. TRBV21-1 is a documented pseudogene. The CDR3 extends over 16 amino acids. CDR3 DNA sequence: TGTGCCAGCAGGGACAGACCGAACAGAATGAACACTGAAGCTTTCTTT. Translating it yields CASRDRPNRMNTEAFF.

The chain is built from TRBV2 and TRBJ1-4, with D perhaps matching TRBD1 (5 bases). The germline CDR1 and CDR2 sequences are SNHLY and FYNNEI. The CDR3 spans 11 residues. V was cut by 7 bases and J by 8 bases, with 8 bases left in between. CDR3 DNA: TGTGCCAGCACCAGGGCGGAAAAACTGTTTTTT. Its protein product is CASTRAEKLFF.

This chain connects TRBV5-5 to TRBJ2-7; D unresolved. Germline values: CDR1 SGHKS, CDR2 YYEKEE (reference sequence). With 3 bases removed from V and 5 bases from J, the gap between germline ends came to 15 bases. The CDR3 runs 14 residues. The CDR3 nucleotides are TGTGCCAGCAGCTCTCATTATACGGTCAACGAGCAGTACTTC. Translation gives CASSSHYTVNEQYF.

The chain joins TRBV19 to TRBJ1-5, with D hard to call. The CDR3 loop spans 15 amino acids. V was pared by 3 bases and J by 5 bases, with 14 bases between. Germline assignment: CDR1 LNHDA and CDR2 SQIVND (reference sequence). This CDR3 is CASSISSAGYQPQHF. DNA for the CDR3: TGTGCCAGTAGTATCTCGTCGGCAGGCTATCAGCCCCAGCATTTT.

V and J are TRBV4-2 and TRBJ1-3, with D uncertain. This CDR3 contains 17 residues. Trimming took off 1 base at V and 0 bases at J, with 13 bases between the two ends. CDR1 and CDR2 from the germline V gene are LGHNA and YNFKEQ. The CDR3 region is CASSQVVRVFSGNTIYF. The CDR3, as DNA: TGTGCCAGCAGCCAAGTGGTTCGGGTCTTCTCTGGAAACACCATATATTTT.

The gene calls are TRBV5-5 and TRBJ1-2, with 8 nucleotides matching TRBD1. Per the germline V gene, CDR1 is SGHKS and CDR2 is YYEKEE (reference sequence). V was pared by 4 bases and J by 4 bases, with 3 bases of the junction left unmatched. The CDR3 runs to 13 residues. CDR3 sequence: CASSDRGGYGYTF. CDR3 bases: TGTGCCAGCAGCGACAGGGGCGGCTATGGCTACACCTTC.

This clone showed up just a few times. The rearrangement links TRBV29-1 to TRBJ1-1; TRBD1 matches 9 bases. The length of the CDR3 is 13 residues. Germline CDR1 and CDR2: SQVTM and ANQGSEA. With V trimmed by 7 bases and J by 5 bases, 8 bases remained unmatched. CDR3 in DNA: TGCAGCGGACGGACAGGGGCCGGAACTGAAGCTTTCTTT. This encodes CSGRTGAGTEAFF.

The V gene is TRBV5-6, the J gene TRBJ2-5, with TRBD2 identical over 10 bases. The V segment lost 3 bases and the J segment 2 bases; nucleotides outside the gene matches: 10. The V gene's germline CDR1 is SGHDT and CDR2 YYEEEE. The CDR3 extends over 17 amino acids. The CDR3 nucleotides read TGTGCCAGCAGCTCTTATGTTCTAGCGGGGGCACAAGAGACCCAGTACTTC. This encodes CASSSYVLAGAQETQYF.

The genes are TRBV30 and TRBJ1-4, with TRBD1 identical over 9 bases. V shed 2 bases and J 5 bases; nucleotides not matched to a gene: 3. From germline, CDR1 is GTSNPN and CDR2 SVGIG (reference sequence). The CDR3 runs to 14 residues. CDR3 in amino acids: CAWSTGTGNEKLFF. The DNA for the CDR3 is TGTGCCTGGAGTACCGGGACAGGGAATGAAAAACTGTTTTTT.

The rearrangement links TRBV4-3 to TRBJ2-7, with 7 positions matching TRBD2. From germline, CDR1 is LGHNA and CDR2 YSLEER. The junction had 5 bases not matched to a gene; V was cut back by 0 bases and J by 0 bases. This CDR3 comprises 16 residues. CDR3 coding DNA: TGCGCCAGCAGCCAAGATTGGCGCGGGAGCTCCTACGAGCAGTACTTC. This encodes CASSQDWRGSSYEQYF.

V is TRBV6-6 and J is TRBJ2-5; 8 bases are a match to TRBD1. Germline trimming cut 2 bases from V and 5 bases from J; bases unmatched to any gene: 10. The CDR3 loop spans 16 amino acids. Germline V gives CDR1 MNHNY, CDR2 SVGAGI (reference sequence). The CDR3 is CASSYGGQAGRETQYF. Here the CDR3 DNA reads TGTGCCAGCAGTTACGGGGGACAGGCCGGTCGGGAGACCCAGTACTTC.

This clone was picked up a small number of times. V usage is TRBV18 and J usage is TRBJ2-7; D is perhaps TRBD1 (6 bases). This CDR3 contains 14 residues. Trimming took off 3 bases at V and 3 bases at J, with 12 bases between the two ends. Germline V gene sequence: CDR1 KGHSH, CDR2 LQKENI. The chain's CDR3 is CASSPSGDIYEQYF. The CDR3, as DNA: TGTGCCAGCTCACCCTCAGGGGATATCTACGAGCAGTACTTC.

This clone appeared a few times. The chain uses TRBV30 and TRBJ1-1; 7 bases are shared with TRBD1. The length of the CDR3 is 14 residues. CDR1 and CDR2 (germline): GTSNPN, SVGIG (reference sequence). Trimming at V came to 3 bases and at J to 5 bases, leaving 9 bases not matched to a gene. The CDR3 spells CAWRGGRGETEAFF. The CDR3 DNA reads TGTGCCTGGAGGGGGGGCAGGGGGGAGACTGAAGCTTTCTTT.